This TCR beta chain is from a study of post-analysis software for immune sequencing data (dated by TCRdb to between 2015 and 2017). Looking at the study overall: Disease courses on record covered relapsing-remitting, secondary progressive and progressive-relapsing multiple sclerosis, though some patients had no subtype annotation. The patient repertoires were compared against about 10 previously published healthy control repertoires obtained from donors aged 6 to 25 years. A subset of samples was prepared in parallel using single-end sample barcoding, then pooled and co-amplified after Illumina adapter ligation.

To demonstrate the VDJtools post-analysis software, TCR beta repertoires were profiled from the peripheral blood of roughly 12 young patients with multiple sclerosis. Multiple sclerosis patients were children and adolescents aged roughly 6 to 17 years. Trimming costs V 9 bases and J 3 bases, and their ends lie 13 bases apart. There are 13 amino acids in the CDR3, from cysteine to phenylalanine inclusive. This entry keeps only the CDR3 DNA: 39 bases, framed from base 1. Based on the germline V gene, the CDR1 and CDR2 sequences are KGHDR and SFDVKD. General study outcomes and caveats: Compared with controls, multiple sclerosis patients had significantly lower normalized Chao1 diversity, a finding suggesting substantial peripheral T-cell clonal expansion. The multiple sclerosis patient group was slightly younger than the control group. Patients showed significantly higher frequencies than controls for roughly five TRBV segments, among them TRBV5-6, TRBV5-1 and TRBV20-1. Direct clustering with F measure revealed strong co-clustering of samples prepared in the same batch, which led to a batch-effect correction.

This clonotype appeared a few times. The target of this receptor is not known. Per-base quality was not reported, and no clone a single base away is much larger than it. Libraries were built with PCR. TCRdb names Illumina HiSeq 2500 as the instrument used. Unique molecular identifiers were incorporated into TCR beta cDNA libraries to reduce PCR and sequencing biases. Every 1 to 10 million input T cells yielded approximately 500,000 cDNA molecules, meaning each molecule approximated one T cell. The patient libraries were prepared and sequenced with the same protocol used for the earlier healthy control dataset. Samples belonging to the same batch were prepared together, multiplexed and sequenced on a shared HiSeq lane. As for the authors' bioinformatics: MIGEC handled the raw barcoded reads, throwing out single-read molecular identifier groups before consensus assembly and CDR3 extraction. VDJtools was used for post-analysis of the clonotype tables, and diversity was normalized by down-sampling every dataset to the size of the smallest sample. In repertoire overlap clustering, CDR3 amino acid sequences, but not nucleotide sequences, were matched to correct batch-related cross-sample contamination. Starting from the raw public reads, TCRdb applied fastp trimming at Q25, assembled clones with MiXCR and retained in-frame beta chains. Entries that share a CDR3 protein sequence are merged under the most common genes and DNA. The V and J calls shown here were made by TCRdb, not taken from the authors' results. For this sample the table gives approximately 730,000 distinct CDR3 sequences, of which 46% were detected only once. Roughly 4.9% of the sample goes to the ten largest clones.

The sequence is built from TRBV24-1 and TRBJ2-5, with no confidently assigned D gene. The receptor was derived from a girl between 10 and 17 years old with multiple sclerosis. The sequencing input was blood. The CDR3 amino acid sequence is: CATQRRGKETQYF. The nucleotides are TGTGCCACCCAGAGAAGAGGAAAAGAGACCCAGTACTTC.